The TCR beta chain under discussion was sequenced for a study of human T cells and chemical hapten exposure. Germline V gene data show CDR1 as SQVTM and CDR2 as ANQGSEA. The V gene lost 5 bases and the J gene lost 5 bases, with 12 bases spanning the gap. This CDR3 has 12 residues. In TCRdb, the RACE reads were re-called with MiXCR into one record per CDR3 protein. The sample shows around 99,000 distinct CDR3 sequences, 8% to 13% of them seen only once. This clonotype appeared many times. Documented time point: patch test 2, 6 weeks after DPC sensitization. Treatment noted: therapeutic diphenylcyclopropenone sensitization with weekly scalp DPC.

The V call is TRBV29-1, the J call TRBJ2-5; D perhaps matches TRBD2 (6 bases). The sequences come from whole blood, collected in connection with sensitization to the hapten diphenylcyclopropenone (DPC). This TCR derives from a man in his forties or fifties with alopecia areata. Some clones in this sample may be carry-over from other donors' samples. The DNA of the CDR3 is TGCAGCGTTTCGTCAGGGAGGGAGACCCAGTACTTC. Its translation is CSVSSGRETQYF.